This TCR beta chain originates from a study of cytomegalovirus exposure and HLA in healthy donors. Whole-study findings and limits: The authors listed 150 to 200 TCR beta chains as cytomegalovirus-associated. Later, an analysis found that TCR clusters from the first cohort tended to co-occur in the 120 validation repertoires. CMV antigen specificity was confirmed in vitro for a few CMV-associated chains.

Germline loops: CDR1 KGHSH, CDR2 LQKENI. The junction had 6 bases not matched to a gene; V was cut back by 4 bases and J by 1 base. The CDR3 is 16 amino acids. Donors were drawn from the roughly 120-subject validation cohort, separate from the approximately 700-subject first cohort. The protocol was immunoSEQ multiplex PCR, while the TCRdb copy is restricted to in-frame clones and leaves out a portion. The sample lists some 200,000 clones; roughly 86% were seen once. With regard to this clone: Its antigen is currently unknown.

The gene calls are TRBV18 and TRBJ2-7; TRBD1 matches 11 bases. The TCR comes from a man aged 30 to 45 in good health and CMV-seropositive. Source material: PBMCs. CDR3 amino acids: CASSLFGQGASYEQYF. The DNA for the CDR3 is TGTGCCAGCTCACTGTTCGGACAGGGGGCTTCCTACGAGCAGTACTTC.